The present T cell receptor beta chain was sequenced within a study of blood T cells in healthy people across ages. Study-level background: There was about one barcoded beta molecule captured by template switching per two T cells.

With 0 bases removed from V and 0 bases from J, the gap between germline ends came to 8 bases. This CDR3 spans 15 amino acids. The V gene's germline CDR1 is LGHNA and CDR2 YNFKEQ. With a J-beta primer mix and a sample-barcoded 5' primer, a second PCR ran roughly 6 to 11 cycles. TCRdb reprocessed the 5' RACE reads via MiXCR and lists one record per CDR3 protein. The data contain 1.5 million to 2 million distinct CDR3 sequences, 40% to 55% of them singletons. This clonotype was counted once. The antigen is not known. General study results and limits: Roughly linearly, TCR beta diversity per million T cells fell as age increased. It was not possible, with unsorted PBMCs, to conclusively compare naive and antigen-experienced cells.

Around 9.5 milliliters of peripheral blood were drawn from each donor. Sequencing was performed on blood. This clonotype originated in a woman aged 40 to 50 in good health. The V call is TRBV4-2, the J call TRBJ1-1; D call uncertain. This CDR3 is CASSQDLLVNTEAFF. CDR3 nucleotide sequence: TGTGCCAGCAGCCAAGATTTATTGGTGAACACTGAAGCTTTCTTT.